These 5 T cell receptor beta chains share one sample of origin, sequenced in a study of T cell clonality in common variable immunodeficiency. Study results and caveats: Reportedly, TCR beta sequences from common variable immunodeficiency showed fewer deletions and N-nucleotide insertions.

Clones were sequenced by immunoSEQ multiplex PCR, and TCRdb holds only the in-frame ones, with some missing. Observed in the sample are under 8,500 clones, none of them singletons. These receptors' targets are unknown. The sequencing sample was made of peripheral blood mononuclear cells. Receptors originate from a human donor with common variable immunodeficiency.

This clone was detected only a few times. Sequencing ends 3 residues short of the CDR3 end; the germline J gene provides the rest. The gene calls are TRBV6-2 or TRBV6-3 and TRBJ2-7; the match to TRBD1 covers 10 bases. The CDR3 extends over 17 amino acids. V trimming: 0 bases; J trimming: 1 base; junction bases outside the gene matches: 6. Germline loops: CDR1 MNHEY, CDR2 SVGEGT. The CDR3 DNA, read in part, is TGTGCCAGCAGTTACTCTGCCGGGACAGGGGATTCCTACGAG. Translating it yields CASSYSAGTGDSYE. The complete CDR3 protein is CASSYSAGTGDSYEQYF.

This clone was recorded a few times. With the read ending 3 residues before the CDR3 end, the germline J gene is used to fill in that end. V gene TRBV7-2 combines with J gene TRBJ1-2; D uncertain. Germline V gene data show CDR1 as SGHTA and CDR2 as FQGNSA. V was pared by 6 bases and J by 2 bases, with 13 bases between. The CDR3 is 14 residues long. This CDR3 reads CASREVRGNYGYTF. The CDR3 bases that were read are TGTGCCAGCAGAGAGGTGCGGGGAAACTATGGC.

As regards this clone: From the germline J gene comes the end of the CDR3, since the read stops 3 residues before it. The chain couples TRBV19 to TRBJ2-7, with 8 bases that match TRBD1. The CDR3 extends over 15 amino acids. The J segment lost 3 bases and the V segment lost 4 bases, leaving 8 bases of the junction unmatched. Germline V gene data show CDR1 as LNHDA and CDR2 as SQIVND (reference sequence). CDR3 in amino acids: CASSTTGTGVYEQYF. CDR3 bases read: TGTGCCAGTAGTACGACCGGGACAGGAGTCTACGAG. The full variable domain, completed using reference TRBV19 and TRBJ2-7, is DGGITQSPKYLFRKEGQNVTLSCEQNLNHDAMYWYRQDPGQGLRLIYYSQIVNDFQKGDIAEGYSVSREKKESFPLTVTSAQKNPTAFYLCASSTTGTGVYEQYFGPGTRLTVT.

This clone was seen only a few times. The CDR3 end is not reached by the read, which stops 3 residues before it; the germline J gene fills it in. The chain couples TRBV19 to TRBJ2-5, with 16 bases fitting TRBD2. CDR3 length: 20 amino acids. After removal of 7 bases from V and 0 bases from J, the junction contained 14 bases not matched to a gene. Germline V gene lookup returns CDR1 LNHDA and CDR2 SQIVND (reference sequence). The CDR3 loop reads CASMDRGTGTSGRDQETQYF. CDR3 DNA, as far as it was read: TGTGCCAGTATGGACAGGGGAACCGGGACTAGCGGGAGGGACCAAGAGACC.

This clone is medium-sized (0.01 to 0.1%) in the sample. The read comes to an end 3 residues before the CDR3 does, leaving the germline J gene to fill in the end. The chain is built from TRBV10-3 and TRBJ2-1; TRBD1 matches at 8 bases. CDR3 length equals 13 residues. Looked up from germline, CDR1 is ENHRY and CDR2 is SYGVKD. Trimming took 6 bases from V and 2 from J; bases not matched to a gene: 0. The DNA read from the CDR3 is TGTGCCATCAGGGACAGGGCCTACAATGAG. Protein: CAIRDRAYNE. The complete CDR3 sequence is CAIRDRAYNEQFF.